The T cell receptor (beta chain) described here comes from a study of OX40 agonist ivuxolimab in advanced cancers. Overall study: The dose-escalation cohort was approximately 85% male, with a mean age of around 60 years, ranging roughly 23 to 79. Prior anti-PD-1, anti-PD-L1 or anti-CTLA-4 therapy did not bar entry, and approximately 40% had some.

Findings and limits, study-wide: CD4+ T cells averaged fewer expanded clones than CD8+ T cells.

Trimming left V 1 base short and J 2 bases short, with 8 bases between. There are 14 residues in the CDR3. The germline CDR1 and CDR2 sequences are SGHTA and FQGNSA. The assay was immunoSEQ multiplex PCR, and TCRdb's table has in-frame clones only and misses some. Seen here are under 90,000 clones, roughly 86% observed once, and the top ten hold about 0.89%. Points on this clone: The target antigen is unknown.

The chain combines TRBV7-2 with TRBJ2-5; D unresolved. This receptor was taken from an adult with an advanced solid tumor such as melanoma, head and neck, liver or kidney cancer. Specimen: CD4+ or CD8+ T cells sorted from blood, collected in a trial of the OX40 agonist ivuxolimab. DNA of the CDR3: TGTGCCAGCAGCTTAGGCAGACAACAAGAGACCCAGTACTTC. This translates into CASSLGRQQETQYF.